Described below is a single TCR beta chain sequence and its context. Its antigen is as yet unknown. Trimming left V 5 bases short and J 10 bases short, with 14 bases between. Germline V lookup: CDR1 MNHEY, CDR2 SVGAGI. This CDR3 contains 12 residues. Amplification used 60 Vbeta primers and 13 Jbeta primers. The protocol was immunoSEQ multiplex PCR, while the TCRdb copy is restricted to in-frame clones and leaves out a portion. Found here are around 150,000 clones, almost 80% of them singletons; the top ten hold about 1.3%. The data derive from a study of cytomegalovirus exposure and HLA in healthy donors. Study-wide findings and caveats: Certain sequence variants were highly shared and formed a cluster, and this cluster was likely a sequencing artifact. There were some 150 TCR beta chains listed as cytomegalovirus-associated.

The sample consisted of PBMCs. V is TRBV6-5 and J is TRBJ1-1, with D perhaps matching TRBD1 (5 bases). This TCR came from a woman aged 45-65 years in good health and CMV-seronegative. In DNA, the CDR3 is TGTGCCAGCAGTCCCGCAGGGCGTTCAGCTTTCTTT. Amino acids: CASSPAGRSAFF.